Listed below are T cell receptor beta chains from one sample, sequenced in a study of blood T cell repertoires in COVID-19. Clones were read by immunoSEQ multiplex PCR, and TCRdb kept only the in-frame ones, dropping some. The sample has 88,000 or so clones, over 75% seen once; the top ten hold about 3.8%. The specimen was peripheral blood. Receptors originate from a man between 60 and 75 years old with acute or convalescent COVID-19. Each CDR3 is given with its conserved first and last residue. Each record gives: J gene, V gene, clone size, D gene, CDR3 DNA, CDR3 protein. A D gene is named only where the DNA matches it firmly. Rows may omit the clone size; those that give it use once, few, many or a size class.

J gene: TRBJ2-7
V gene: TRBV6-5
clone size: NA
D gene: NA
CDR3 DNA: TGTGCCAGCAGTTACCTGGGACTTGAGTACGAGCAGTACTTC
CDR3 protein: CASSYLGLEYEQYF

J gene: TRBJ2-1
V gene: TRBV7-2
clone size: NA
D gene: NA
CDR3 DNA: TGTGCCAGCAGCTTAGTCAGTTCGTATGAGCAGTTCTTC
CDR3 protein: CASSLVSSYEQFF

J gene: TRBJ2-1
V gene: TRBV21-1
clone size: NA
D gene: NA
CDR3 DNA: TGTGCCAGCAGCAAATTTAGGGTGGGCCTAGCGGGATGTCATGAGCAGTTCTTC
CDR3 protein: CASSKFRVGLAGCHEQFF

J gene: TRBJ1-5
V gene: TRBV6-6
clone size: few
D gene: NA
CDR3 DNA: TGTGCCAGCACCACAGGTAGCAATCAGCCCCAGCATTTT
CDR3 protein: CASTTGSNQPQHF

J gene: TRBJ2-2
V gene: TRBV16
clone size: few
D gene: NA
CDR3 DNA: TGTGCCAGCAGCCAGCTCGCCAGGGGCGACGGGGAGCTGTTTTTT
CDR3 protein: CASSQLARGDGELFF

J gene: TRBJ2-7
V gene: TRBV27
clone size: NA
D gene: NA
CDR3 DNA: TGTGCCAGCAGTTCATTGACAGACTACGAGCAGTACTTC
CDR3 protein: CASSSLTDYEQYF

J gene: TRBJ2-7
V gene: TRBV5-5
clone size: NA
D gene: TRBD1
CDR3 DNA: TGTGCCAGCAGCTTTCACCCGGACAGGGTAGGCTTAGAGCAGTACTTC
CDR3 protein: CASSFHPDRVGLEQYF

J gene: TRBJ1-5
V gene: TRBV4-2
clone size: NA
D gene: NA
CDR3 DNA: TGTGCCAGCAGCATCGGACAGAATAGCAATCAGCCCCAGCATTTT
CDR3 protein: CASSIGQNSNQPQHF

J gene: TRBJ1-6
V gene: TRBV3-1/TRBV3-2
clone size: once
D gene: TRBD1
CDR3 DNA: TGTGCCAGCAGCCCAAACAGGGGATCCTATAATTCACCCCTCCACTTT
CDR3 protein: CASSPNRGSYNSPLHF

J gene: TRBJ1-2
V gene: TRBV7-2
clone size: NA
D gene: NA
CDR3 DNA: TGTGCCAGCAGCTTAGCGTGGGGGGACTATGGCTACACCTTC
CDR3 protein: CASSLAWGDYGYTF

J gene: TRBJ1-1
V gene: TRBV18
clone size: NA
D gene: TRBD1
CDR3 DNA: TGTGCCAGCTCACCAGCCCGACAGGGACACACTGAAGCTTTCTTT
CDR3 protein: CASSPARQGHTEAFF

J gene: TRBJ2-3
V gene: TRBV19
clone size: NA
D gene: TRBD2
CDR3 DNA: TGTGCCAGTAGTTTCCAAGGACTAGCGGGAGGGACAGATACGCAGTATTTT
CDR3 protein: CASSFQGLAGGTDTQYF

J gene: TRBJ2-1
V gene: TRBV20-1
clone size: NA
D gene: TRBD2
CDR3 DNA: TGCAGTGCTAGTAGACTAGCATCGAATGAGCAGTTCTTC
CDR3 protein: CSASRLASNEQFF

J gene: TRBJ1-6
V gene: TRBV5-1
clone size: NA
D gene: NA
CDR3 DNA: TGCGCCAGCAGCTTGAGCCAGGGCAATTCACCCCTCCACTTT
CDR3 protein: CASSLSQGNSPLHF

J gene: TRBJ2-2
V gene: TRBV7-7
clone size: NA
D gene: TRBD2
CDR3 DNA: TGTGCTAGCAGCGCCCTAGCGGGGGCGAACACCGGGGAGCTGTTTTTT
CDR3 protein: CASSALAGANTGELFF

J gene: TRBJ1-5
V gene: TRBV19
clone size: NA
D gene: NA
CDR3 DNA: TGTGCCAGTGGGGAAATCGGGGGGCCGCAGCCCCAGCATTTT
CDR3 protein: CASGEIGGPQPQHF

J gene: TRBJ1-4
V gene: TRBV12-3/TRBV12-4
clone size: NA
D gene: NA
CDR3 DNA: TGTGCCAGCGGAGGACTTTTGAATGAAAAACTGTTTTTT
CDR3 protein: CASGGLLNEKLFF

J gene: TRBJ2-7
V gene: TRBV7-9
clone size: NA
D gene: TRBD2
CDR3 DNA: TGTGCCAGCAGCAAGGGACTAGCGGGGGGACTATCCTACGAGCAGTACTTC
CDR3 protein: CASSKGLAGGLSYEQYF

J gene: TRBJ1-5
V gene: TRBV7-2
clone size: NA
D gene: TRBD1
CDR3 DNA: TGTGCCAGCAGCACCAGGACAGGGATCAATCAGCCCCAGCATTTT
CDR3 protein: CASSTRTGINQPQHF

J gene: TRBJ1-1
V gene: TRBV5-1
clone size: NA
D gene: TRBD1
CDR3 DNA: TGCGCCAGCAGTTTCTCAGGGGGTTGGAACACTGAAGCTTTCTTT
CDR3 protein: CASSFSGGWNTEAFF

J gene: TRBJ1-2
V gene: TRBV5-1
clone size: NA
D gene: TRBD1
CDR3 DNA: TGCGCCAGCAGCTTAGCTGGACAGGGGAACTATGGCTACACCTTC
CDR3 protein: CASSLAGQGNYGYTF

J gene: TRBJ1-1
V gene: TRBV2
clone size: NA
D gene: NA
CDR3 DNA: TGTGCCAGCACCCTTGGGGGGGTGCCCACTGAAGCTTTCTTT
CDR3 protein: CASTLGGVPTEAFF

J gene: TRBJ2-3
V gene: TRBV10-3
clone size: NA
D gene: TRBD1
CDR3 DNA: TGTGCCATCAGTGGGGGGACGGGACAGGGACCAGATACGCAGTATTTT
CDR3 protein: CAISGGTGQGPDTQYF

J gene: TRBJ1-2
V gene: TRBV18
clone size: NA
D gene: NA
CDR3 DNA: TGTGCCAGCTCGGTTGACAGACTTAAGGAGTATGGCTACACCTTC
CDR3 protein: CASSVDRLKEYGYTF

J gene: TRBJ2-1
V gene: TRBV5-1
clone size: NA
D gene: NA
CDR3 DNA: TGCGCCAGCAGCTTAGCGGCAAGCTCCTACAATGAGCAGTTCTTC
CDR3 protein: CASSLAASSYNEQFF

J gene: TRBJ1-2
V gene: TRBV5-1
clone size: NA
D gene: NA
CDR3 DNA: TGCGCCAGCAGCCCCTCTACTCAGGCTACTAACTATGGCTACACCTTC
CDR3 protein: CASSPSTQATNYGYTF

J gene: TRBJ2-3
V gene: TRBV15
clone size: NA
D gene: TRBD2
CDR3 DNA: TGTGCCACCAGCAGAGGACGGGTAGCGGGGGGTATAAATACGCAGTATTTT
CDR3 protein: CATSRGRVAGGINTQYF

J gene: TRBJ2-5
V gene: TRBV7-2
clone size: NA
D gene: NA
CDR3 DNA: TGTGCCAGCAGCCCAGAGGGTTTTCAAGAGACCCAGTACTTC
CDR3 protein: CASSPEGFQETQYF

J gene: TRBJ2-3
V gene: TRBV27
clone size: NA
D gene: TRBD2
CDR3 DNA: TGTGCCAGCAGTTTAACGCGACTAGCGGGGAGCACAGATACGCAGTATTTT
CDR3 protein: CASSLTRLAGSTDTQYF

J gene: TRBJ2-3
V gene: TRBV12-3/TRBV12-4
clone size: NA
D gene: NA
CDR3 DNA: TGTGCCAGCAGGCAGGGTACGACAGATACGCAGTATTTT
CDR3 protein: CASRQGTTDTQYF

J gene: TRBJ1-5
V gene: TRBV18
clone size: few
D gene: NA
CDR3 DNA: TGTGCCAGCTCACCAAATCCAGGTGACAATCAGCCCCAGCATTTT
CDR3 protein: CASSPNPGDNQPQHF

J gene: TRBJ2-7
V gene: TRBV11-2
clone size: NA
D gene: TRBD1
CDR3 DNA: TGTGCCAGCAGCTCCGGGACAGGTAACTACGAGCAGTACTTC
CDR3 protein: CASSSGTGNYEQYF

J gene: TRBJ1-3
V gene: TRBV7-9
clone size: NA
D gene: NA
CDR3 DNA: TGTGCCAGCAGCTTAATCGGACGGCTAGCCTCTGGAAACACCATATATTTT
CDR3 protein: CASSLIGRLASGNTIYF

J gene: TRBJ1-1
V gene: TRBV7-9
clone size: NA
D gene: NA
CDR3 DNA: TGTGCCAGCAGCCCGGCGGGGAGGATTACTGAAGCTTTCTTT
CDR3 protein: CASSPAGRITEAFF

J gene: TRBJ2-2
V gene: TRBV13
clone size: NA
D gene: NA
CDR3 DNA: TGTGCCAGCAGCTTAGAGGCAGGGATCACCGGGGAGCTGTTTTTT
CDR3 protein: CASSLEAGITGELFF

J gene: TRBJ2-7
V gene: TRBV11-3
clone size: NA
D gene: TRBD2
CDR3 DNA: TGTGCCAGCAGCGTGGGACTAGCGGCCGAGCAGTACTTC
CDR3 protein: CASSVGLAAEQYF

J gene: TRBJ1-2
V gene: TRBV30
clone size: few
D gene: TRBD1
CDR3 DNA: TGTGCCAGGTTCACAGGGGGCGGAGGCTACACCTTC
CDR3 protein: CARFTGGGGYTF

J gene: TRBJ1-2
V gene: TRBV3-1/TRBV3-2
clone size: NA
D gene: NA
CDR3 DNA: TGTGCCAGCAGCCAAGGGGCGGGGGCCCACTATGGCTACACCTTC
CDR3 protein: CASSQGAGAHYGYTF

J gene: TRBJ2-7
V gene: TRBV5-1
clone size: few
D gene: TRBD1
CDR3 DNA: TGCGCCAGCAAGGGACAGGGGGATGGCGAGCAGTACTTC
CDR3 protein: CASKGQGDGEQYF

J gene: TRBJ1-2
V gene: TRBV19
clone size: NA
D gene: NA
CDR3 DNA: TGTGCCAGTAGTCCGCGGGACGGCGCTAACTATGGCTACACCTTC
CDR3 protein: CASSPRDGANYGYTF

J gene: TRBJ2-1
V gene: TRBV9
clone size: NA
D gene: TRBD2
CDR3 DNA: TGTGCCAGCAGCGGGGGACTCACCGCGGGGGGTAGTGAGCAGTTCTTC
CDR3 protein: CASSGGLTAGGSEQFF